A single sample is the source of the 31 T cell receptor beta chains below, sequenced in a study of T cell responses to AZD1222 COVID-19 vaccine. Measured with immunoSEQ multiplex PCR; TCRdb has only the in-frame clones, and not every one. Here the sample spans 200,000 or so clones, more than 75% being singletons. The material was peripheral blood, obtained on day 0 of MenACWY control vaccination. The source is an adult in good health.

The sample holds a few counts of this clone. The rearrangement joins TRBV29-1 to TRBJ2-1, with a tentative D call TRBD2 (5 bases). CDR3 length equals 14 residues. Trimming took off 3 bases at V and 4 bases at J, with 13 bases between the two ends. Germline CDR1 SQVTM, CDR2 ANQGSEA. The CDR3 loop reads CSVDPTGMYNEQFF. The CDR3 bases are TGCAGCGTTGACCCCACGGGGATGTACAATGAGCAGTTCTTC.

The V and J genes are TRBV14 and TRBJ2-1, with 15 positions matching TRBD2. Germline CDR1 SGHDN, CDR2 FVKESK. The trim removed 0 bases at V and 8 bases at J, leaving 8 bases unmatched. The CDR3 runs to 18 residues. The CDR3 DNA reads TGTGCCAGCAGCCAAGAGGGACTAGCGGGGGGATTGTTCGATGAGCAGTTCTTC. Translation: CASSQEGLAGGLFDEQFF.

The genes are TRBV18 and TRBJ2-7, with D perhaps matching TRBD2 (6 bases). Germline V gene sequence: CDR1 KGHSH, CDR2 LQKENI. The CDR3 sequence is 15 residues long. Trimming shortened V by 2 bases and J by 5 bases, and 16 bases separated the two germline ends. In nucleotides, the CDR3 is TGTGCCAGCTCACCAGCCGGGACTCCGTTCGACGAGCAGTACTTC. Protein: CASSPAGTPFDEQYF.

The chain uses TRBV28 and TRBJ1-2; no clear D gene. CDR1 and CDR2 from the germline V gene are MDHEN and SYDVKM. This CDR3 has 15 residues. Trimming removed 8 bases from V and 2 bases from J, with 18 bases in between. The CDR3 sequence is CASYPGGGINYGYTF. CDR3 in DNA: TGTGCCAGCTACCCGGGTGGCGGGATCAACTATGGCTACACCTTC.

The chain joins TRBV9 to TRBJ2-4; unclear D gene. The CDR3 totals 15 residues. V lost 0 bases to trimming and J lost 1 base, with 8 bases between them. Germline-derived CDR1 and CDR2 are SGDLS and YYNGEE. DNA for the CDR3: TGTGCCAGCAGCGTAGATGACCGGGCCAAAAACATTCAGTACTTC. Amino acids: CASSVDDRAKNIQYF.

The chain links TRBV6-1 to TRBJ1-2; 11 bases fit TRBD1. The CDR3 has 15 amino acids. J lost 5 bases, V lost 2 bases, and 4 bases had no gene match. Germline V gene data show CDR1 as MNHNS and CDR2 as SASEGT. The CDR3: CASSETGTGGYGYTF. CDR3 nucleotides: TGTGCCAGCAGTGAAACCGGGACAGGGGGTTATGGCTACACCTTC.

The rearrangement links TRBV28 to TRBJ2-7, with 8 bases matching TRBD1. CDR1 is MDHEN and CDR2 is SYDVKM in the germline V gene. The CDR3 consists of 14 residues. The J segment lost 1 base and the V segment lost 6 bases, leaving 5 bases of the junction unmatched. The CDR3 DNA follows: TGTGCCAGCAGCCCGGGACAGGCTTCCTACGAGCAGTACTTC. It specifies CASSPGQASYEQYF.

V is TRBV30 and J is TRBJ1-2, with D unclear. CDR3 length: 11 residues. Per germline, CDR1 GTSNPN and CDR2 SVGIG (reference sequence). CDR3 bases: TGTGCTAGAGAAGTTAGCTATGGCTACACCTTC. Protein sequence: CAREVSYGYTF.

The gene calls are TRBV19 and TRBJ1-5, with TRBD1 matching over 10 bases. Germline lookup yields CDR1 LNHDA and CDR2 SQIVND (reference sequence). The CDR3 runs 16 residues. V lost 6 bases to trimming and J lost 7 bases; unmatched junction nucleotides: 12. The CDR3 reads CASSNPGTGVRQPQHF. CDR3 nucleotide sequence: TGTGCCAGTAGCAATCCCGGGACAGGGGTTCGCCAGCCCCAGCATTTT.

CDR3 sequence (DNA): TGTGCCAGCAGTTTATCGGGGGGAGCTCAGCCCCAGCATTTT. Its translation is CASSLSGGAQPQHF. J is TRBJ1-5 and V is TRBV28; D is perhaps TRBD1 (5 bases). This CDR3 is built from 14 residues. V was shortened by 1 base and J by 6 bases, with 10 bases between the two germline ends. Germline CDR1 and CDR2: MDHEN and SYDVKM.

The chain joins TRBV3-1 (or the pseudogene TRBV3-2) to TRBJ2-1; TRBD2 agrees at 11 bases. This CDR3 has 14 amino acids. With 0 bases clipped from V and 10 bases from J, the junction kept 2 bases outside the gene matches. CDR1 LGHDT and CDR2 YNNKEL come from the germline V gene (reference sequence). This chain's CDR3 is CASSQDTSGGEQFF. CDR3 coding DNA: TGTGCCAGCAGCCAAGATACTAGCGGGGGAGAGCAGTTCTTC.

The V and J genes are TRBV4-1 and TRBJ2-7, with D perhaps matching TRBD1 or TRBD2 (6 bases each). The V gene lost 4 bases and the J gene lost 4 bases, with 17 bases spanning the gap. Germline CDR1 is MGHRA and CDR2 is YSYEKL. The CDR3 is 15 amino acids. The CDR3 spells CASSPLWGALYEQYF. The CDR3 DNA follows: TGCGCCAGCAGCCCCCTTTGGGGGGCCTTATACGAGCAGTACTTC.

This sequence joins TRBV27 and TRBJ1-6; D call uncertain. The CDR3 has 13 residues. V was clipped by 3 bases and J by 11 bases, with 11 bases between them. Germline V gene lookup returns CDR1 MNHEY and CDR2 SMNVEV (reference sequence). Written as DNA, the CDR3 is TGTGCCAGCAGTTTCCGGCCCCCGGCACCCCTCCACTTT. Amino acid sequence: CASSFRPPAPLHF.

The J gene is TRBJ2-3, the V gene TRBV7-9; TRBD2 matches at 13 bases. Per the germline V gene, CDR1 is SEHNR and CDR2 is FQNEAQ (reference sequence). The CDR3 spans 16 residues. The trim removed 5 bases at V and 3 bases at J, leaving 5 bases unmatched. The CDR3 region has the DNA TGTGCCAGCAGCCCGCAGGGACTAGCGGGGACAGATACGCAGTATTTT. Its protein product is CASSPQGLAGTDTQYF.

CDR3 in amino acids: CASSVNPSGNTIYF. The CDR3 coding sequence is TGTGCCAGCAGTGTGAATCCCTCTGGAAACACCATATATTTT. This chain links TRBV28 with TRBJ1-3; D gene unclear. The germline CDR1 and CDR2 sequences are MDHEN and SYDVKM. V gave up 5 bases and J gave up 0 bases, with 8 bases separating them. CDR3 size: 14 residues. The full variable domain, its missing parts supplied by reference TRBV28 and TRBJ1-3, is DVKVTQSSRYLVKRTGEKVFLECVQDMDHENMFWYRQDPGLGLRLIYFSYDVKMKEKGDIPEGYSVSREKKERFSLILESASTNQTSMYLCASSVNPSGNTIYFGEGSWLTVV.

The CDR3 loop reads CASRTSGGHNEQFF. The DNA for the CDR3 is TGTGCCAGCAGGACTAGCGGGGGTCACAATGAGCAGTTCTTC. The J gene is TRBJ2-1, the V gene TRBV2; 12 bases agree with TRBD2. Looked up from germline, CDR1 is SNHLY and CDR2 is FYNNEI. CDR3 length: 14 residues. Germline trimming cut 6 bases from V and 5 bases from J; bases unmatched to any gene: 2.

This clone was observed a single time. The CDR3 is CAWSIRGGGADEKLFF. CDR3 bases: TGTGCCTGGAGTATACGCGGGGGAGGGGCCGATGAAAAACTGTTTTTT. The rearrangement joins TRBV30 to TRBJ1-4, with a tentative D call TRBD1 (5 bases). This CDR3 comprises 16 residues. Germline V gives CDR1 GTSNPN, CDR2 SVGIG (reference sequence). V dropped 2 bases and J dropped 6 bases, with 19 bases sitting between them.

The chain joins TRBV10-1 to TRBJ2-2; 14 bases fit TRBD2. From germline, CDR1 is WNHNN and CDR2 SYGVQD (reference sequence). After removal of 3 bases from V and 1 base from J, the junction contained 4 bases not matched to a gene. The CDR3 runs 18 residues. The CDR3 sequence is CASSDPGLAGGNTGELFF. CDR3 DNA sequence: TGCGCCAGCAGTGACCCAGGACTAGCGGGAGGGAACACCGGGGAGCTGTTTTTT.

This rearrangement joins TRBV6-5 to TRBJ2-7, with D perhaps matching TRBD2 (5 bases). CDR1 is MNHEY, CDR2 SVGAGI, per germline. V lost 8 bases, J lost 4 bases, and 15 bases lay in between. CDR3 length: 13 residues. This CDR3 reads CASSSPRAYEQYF. The CDR3 coding sequence is TGTGCCAGCTCTAGTCCGAGGGCGTACGAGCAGTACTTC.

The chain carries TRBV2 and TRBJ2-5, with unresolved D. Trimming stripped 11 bases from V and 1 base from J, with 14 bases between. Germline lookup yields CDR1 SNHLY and CDR2 FYNNEI. This CDR3 has 13 amino acids. CDR3 in amino acids: CAAIVAGQETQYF. DNA of the CDR3: TGTGCCGCTATCGTGGCCGGCCAAGAGACCCAGTACTTC.

The V call is TRBV2, the J call TRBJ2-7; D perhaps matches TRBD2 (6 bases). CDR3 length: 14 residues. V lost 3 bases to trimming and J lost 5 bases, with 14 bases between them. CDR1 is SNHLY and CDR2 is FYNNEI in the germline V gene. CDR3 sequence (DNA): TGTGCCAGCAGTGATCGACTAGTTCTCCACGAGCAGTACTTC. Amino acids: CASSDRLVLHEQYF.

On this clone: This same CDR3 is encoded by further DNA sequences in the sample. The CDR3 loop reads CASSFGGNQPQHF. The CDR3 nucleotides are TGTGCCAGCAGTTTTGGCGGAAATCAGCCCCAGCATTTT. The chain has TRBV27 and TRBJ1-5, with D hard to call. The germline gives CDR1 MNHEY, CDR2 SMNVEV (reference sequence). The CDR3 spans 13 residues. Between the trimmed V and J ends, which lost 3 bases and 4 bases, there was a span of 7 bases.

This chain links TRBV5-1 with TRBJ2-1; D is undetermined. The CDR3 sequence is 13 residues long. CDR1 is SGHRS and CDR2 is YFSETQ in the germline V gene. The germline V and J ends were trimmed by 4 bases and 6 bases, with 11 bases remaining between them. CDR3 protein: CASSVMGSNEQFF. In DNA form, the CDR3 reads TGCGCCAGCAGCGTTATGGGCTCCAATGAGCAGTTCTTC.

The rearrangement joins TRBV10-3 to TRBJ2-7; the match to TRBD2 covers 7 bases. CDR3 length equals 12 residues. Germline trimming cut 7 bases from V and 3 bases from J; bases unmatched to any gene: 3. The germline V gene has CDR1 ENHRY and CDR2 SYGVKD. The CDR3 DNA follows: TGTGCCATCACAGGCGGGGGCTACGAGCAGTACTTC. It yields the protein CAITGGGYEQYF.

The chain combines TRBV10-1 with TRBJ1-5, with D possibly matching TRBD1 (5 bases). The germline V gene encodes CDR1 WNHNN and CDR2 SYGVQD (reference sequence). This CDR3 has 16 amino acids. V lost 7 bases and J 4 bases, leaving 20 bases between the germline ends. This chain's CDR3 is CASTSGVGRKNQPQHF. CDR3 bases: TGCGCCAGCACCTCCGGGGTGGGGCGGAAAAATCAGCCCCAGCATTTT.

This chain links TRBV5-6 with TRBJ1-5; a weak D match, TRBD1 (5 bases). V was cut by 3 bases and J by 6 bases, with 16 bases left in between. Germline V lookup: CDR1 SGHDT, CDR2 YYEEEE. CDR3 size: 15 residues. CDR3 protein: CASSSWRGLRQPQHF. CDR3 DNA sequence: TGTGCCAGCAGCTCATGGAGGGGCCTCCGTCAGCCCCAGCATTTT.

The chain is built from TRBV5-1 and TRBJ2-7, with 7 bases identical to TRBD1. The ends lost 4 bases at V and 3 bases at J; junction bases unmatched: 4. The CDR3 extends over 13 amino acids. Germline lookup yields CDR1 SGHRS and CDR2 YFSETQ. CDR3 sequence (DNA): TGCGCCAGCAGCGTCCGGGACAGCTACGAGCAGTACTTC. It codes for CASSVRDSYEQYF.

The genes are TRBV7-3 and TRBJ1-5, with D perhaps TRBD1 (6 bases). Germline V CDR1 and CDR2: SGHTA, FQGTGA. V lost 4 bases and J lost 0, with 10 bases in between. The CDR3 consists of 15 residues. CDR3 amino acids: CASSSGQNSNQPQHF. Here the CDR3 DNA reads TGTGCCAGCAGCTCTGGACAGAATAGCAATCAGCCCCAGCATTTT.

This clone has a handful of counts. The genes are TRBV5-6 and TRBJ1-3; no clear D. This CDR3 comprises 15 residues. Germline V CDR1 and CDR2: SGHDT, YYEEEE. The V gene lost 0 bases and the J gene lost 0 bases, with 7 bases spanning the gap. The chain's CDR3 is CASSLGRYSGNTIYF. DNA for the CDR3: TGTGCCAGCAGCTTGGGTAGATACTCTGGAAACACCATATATTTT. Full variable domain (missing parts from reference TRBV5-6 and TRBJ1-3): DAGVTQSPTHLIKTRGQQVTLRCSPKSGHDTVSWYQQALGQGPQFIFQYYEEEERQRGNFPDRFSGHQFPNYSSELNVNALLLGDSALYLCASSLGRYSGNTIYFGEGSWLTVV.

J is TRBJ2-1 and V is TRBV7-9; 7 nucleotides align to TRBD1. The V gene end was trimmed by 1 base and the J gene end by 7 bases; junction bases not matched to a gene: 10. The CDR3 covers 16 residues. Germline assignment: CDR1 SEHNR and CDR2 FQNEAQ (reference sequence). CDR3 protein: CASSLDARGTGNEQFF. The CDR3 DNA reads TGTGCCAGCAGCTTAGACGCCAGGGGGACCGGGAATGAGCAGTTCTTC.

V gene TRBV18 combines with J gene TRBJ2-5, with TRBD2 matching 7 bases. This CDR3 contains 15 residues. Per germline, CDR1 KGHSH and CDR2 LQKENI. Losses at the gene ends were 1 base for V and 1 base for J; bases not matched to a gene: 3. The CDR3 protein is CASSPRSSGQETQYF. CDR3 coding DNA: TGTGCCAGCTCACCACGATCTAGCGGCCAAGAGACCCAGTACTTC.